The next 25 T cell receptor beta chains were all read from a single sample in a study of T cells in Graves' hyperthyroidism and ophthalmopathy. The TCR beta CDR3 regions underwent amplification using RNA transcripts as the source. With the HTBI primer set, the TCR CDR3 went through a first round of RT-PCR. TCRdb processed the multiplex PCR reads anew with MiXCR; each CDR3 protein has one entry. The sample has hundreds of thousands of distinct CDR3 sequences, roughly 15% seen once; the top ten hold roughly an eighth. What was sequenced was blood. The source is a woman in her fifties or sixties with Graves' ophthalmopathy.

This clonotype was counted at least ten times. J is TRBJ1-5 and V is TRBV28; D unclear. This CDR3 region has 14 residues. From germline, CDR1 is MDHEN and CDR2 SYDVKM. Trimming removed 2 bases at V and 0 bases at J, with 5 bases between. The CDR3 loop reads CASSLKDSNQPQHF. The DNA for the CDR3 is TGTGCCAGCAGTTTAAAAGATAGCAATCAGCCCCAGCATTTT. Full variable domain (missing parts from reference TRBV28 and TRBJ1-5): DVKVTQSSRYLVKRTGEKVFLECVQDMDHENMFWYRQDPGLGLRLIYFSYDVKMKEKGDIPEGYSVSREKKERFSLILESASTNQTSMYLCASSLKDSNQPQHFGDGTRLSIL.

The chain has TRBV9 and TRBJ2-5; D ambiguous. The CDR3 sequence is 15 residues long. Germline V gene sequence: CDR1 SGDLS, CDR2 YYNGEE. V shed 2 bases and J shed 4 bases, with 15 bases lying between them. The CDR3 DNA reads TGTGCCAGCAGCGTTTCATTGTCTGGGCGAGAGACCCAGTACTTC. Its protein product is CASSVSLSGRETQYF.

This clonotype was counted ten times or more. The V and J genes are TRBV18 and TRBJ2-2; 7 positions match TRBD2. This CDR3 has 15 amino acids. V dropped 6 bases and J dropped 0; count of bases not matched to a gene: 4. Germline V gives CDR1 KGHSH, CDR2 LQKENI. CDR3 residues: CASSRGSSNTGELFF. Written as DNA, the CDR3 is TGTGCCAGCTCGCGGGGGAGTTCGAACACCGGGGAGCTGTTTTTT.

In its sample, this clonotype was seen many times. The J gene is TRBJ2-7, the V gene TRBV7-9, with 7 bases that match TRBD2. V lost 5 bases and J lost 3; bases outside the gene matches: 7. This CDR3 is built from 14 residues. CDR1 and CDR2 from the germline V gene are SEHNR and FQNEAQ (reference sequence). CDR3 sequence reads: CASSASGTNYEQYF. The CDR3 DNA follows: TGTGCCAGCAGCGCCTCCGGGACTAACTACGAGCAGTACTTC.

As regards this clonotype: A much larger clone lies a single base off, so this may be a read error. This chain's CDR3 is CASSYSGRFRGEALF. The CDR3 bases are TGTGCCAGCAGTTACTCGGGTAGGTTTAGGGGTGAAGCTCTCTTT. The chain has TRBV6-6 and TRBJ1-1; D might be TRBD1 (5 bases). Germline assignment: CDR1 MNHNY and CDR2 SVGAGI (reference sequence). The CDR3 extends over 15 amino acids.

At least ten counts were recorded for this clonotype. V and J are TRBV27 and TRBJ1-1; weak D call: TRBD1 (5 bases). Germline V gene sequence: CDR1 MNHEY, CDR2 SMNVEV (reference sequence). The CDR3 consists of 13 residues. V was trimmed by 8 bases and J by 0 bases, leaving 10 bases between them. The CDR3 region has the DNA TGTGCCAGCCGACTGACAGTGAACACTGAAGCTTTCTTT. As protein: CASRLTVNTEAFF.

This clonotype came up many times. This chain joins TRBV7-9 and TRBJ2-1; D is uncertain. V was trimmed by 4 bases and J by 0 bases, leaving 16 bases between them. Germline V lookup: CDR1 SEHNR, CDR2 FQNEAQ (reference sequence). This CDR3 region has 17 residues. CDR3 protein: CASSSRLLRNSYNEQFF. As DNA, the CDR3 is TGTGCCAGCAGCTCCCGTCTTTTGCGGAACTCCTACAATGAGCAGTTCTTC.

This clonotype was observed at least ten times. The J gene is TRBJ1-2, the V gene TRBV13, with D unclear. Trimming pared 5 bases from V and 2 bases from J, leaving 3 bases between. The CDR3 extends over 11 amino acids. In germline, CDR1 is PRHDT, CDR2 FYEKMQ (reference sequence). CDR3 loop: CASSQNYGYTF. The CDR3 DNA sequence: TGTGCCAGCAGCCAGAACTATGGCTACACCTTC.

Comment on this clonotype: Just one base apart from a much larger clone, this may be a read error. The chain links TRBV12-3 or TRBV12-4 to TRBJ1-1; D is unresolved. V was shortened by 6 bases and J by 4 bases, with 12 bases between the two germline ends. The CDR3 is made up of 13 amino acids. CDR3 DNA: TGTGCCAGCAGCATACGGGGTGGCACTGAAGCTTTCTTT. Amino acid sequence: CASSIRGGTEAFF.

The V call is TRBV4-2, the J call TRBJ1-2; 9 nucleotides agree with TRBD1. The CDR3 totals 14 residues. J gave up 3 bases and V 7 bases, and 6 bases lay outside the gene matches. CDR1 is LGHNA and CDR2 is YNFKEQ in the germline V gene. The CDR3 loop is CASTTGGRDYGYTF. CDR3 DNA sequence: TGTGCCAGCACCACAGGGGGCAGAGACTATGGCTACACCTTC.

At least ten counts were recorded for this clonotype. This chain connects TRBV12-3 or TRBV12-4 to TRBJ2-1; D is ambiguous. This CDR3 has 13 amino acids. Trimming pared 3 bases from V and 5 bases from J, leaving 8 bases between. The CDR3 nucleotides are TGTGCCAGCAGTTTCGACTGGAACAATGAGCAGTTCTTC. Encoded protein: CASSFDWNNEQFF.

The chain couples TRBV19 to TRBJ2-1; unclear D gene. Germline V gene lookup returns CDR1 LNHDA and CDR2 SQIVND (reference sequence). The V gene lost 1 base and the J gene lost 5 bases, with 12 bases spanning the gap. This CDR3 is built from 15 residues. The CDR3 sequence: CASSIGLSPDNEQFF. CDR3 DNA: TGTGCCAGTAGTATAGGACTGAGTCCGGACAATGAGCAGTTCTTC. Together with reference TRBV19 and TRBJ2-1, the CDR3 gives the full variable domain: DGGITQSPKYLFRKEGQNVTLSCEQNLNHDAMYWYRQDPGQGLRLIYYSQIVNDFQKGDIAEGYSVSREKKESFPLTVTSAQKNPTAFYLCASSIGLSPDNEQFFGPGTRLTVL.

This clonotype was counted ten times or more. This rearrangement joins TRBV20-1 to TRBJ1-1; D unresolved. The V gene's germline CDR1 is DFQATT and CDR2 SNEGSKA (reference sequence). Trimming took off 6 bases at V and 1 base at J, with 12 bases between the two ends. CDR3 length: 13 residues. CDR3 nucleotides: TGCAGTGCGGTAAGCACAGAGAACACTGAAGCTTTCTTT. It translates to CSAVSTENTEAFF.

In this sample, this clonotype turned up many times. The rearrangement joins TRBV2 to TRBJ2-1; D not resolved. Germline CDR1 reads SNHLY; CDR2 reads FYNNEI. The length of the CDR3 is 14 residues. Trimming shortened V by 1 base and J by 6 bases, and 10 bases separated the two germline ends. CDR3 protein: CASSEGTPGNEQFF. CDR3 nucleotide sequence: TGTGCCAGCAGTGAAGGGACCCCGGGCAATGAGCAGTTCTTC.

This clonotype showed up just once. As the CDR3 is not closed by the conserved phenylalanine or tryptophan, this likely results from a read error. The chain links TRBV12-3 or TRBV12-4 to TRBJ2-7; the D gene is possibly TRBD1 (5 bases). This CDR3 has 13 amino acids. The ends were cut back, 6 bases at V and 3 bases at J, with 12 bases in the middle. The CDR3, as DNA: TGTGCCAGCAGCCCCGGACAATACTACGAGCAGTACTCC. Amino acid sequence: CASSPGQYYEQYS.

This clonotype appeared many times. V and J are TRBV10-3 and TRBJ2-1, with TRBD2 identical over 8 bases. The germline V gene has CDR1 ENHRY and CDR2 SYGVKD. With V trimmed by 3 bases and J by 9 bases, 1 base remained unmatched. The CDR3 totals 12 residues. This chain's CDR3 is CAISDRGGEQFF. The CDR3 DNA follows: TGTGCCATCAGTGATCGGGGGGGTGAGCAGTTCTTC.

This chain uses TRBV6-5 with TRBJ2-2; 7 bases are a match to TRBD1. Trimming removed 2 bases from V and 2 bases from J; junction bases left unmatched: 2. Germline V gene data show CDR1 as MNHEY and CDR2 as SVGAGI. The CDR3 covers 15 residues. The CDR3 is CASSYGDRNTGELFF. The DNA of the CDR3 is TGTGCCAGCAGTTACGGGGACAGAAACACCGGGGAGCTGTTTTTT.

This clonotype came up many times. The chain employs TRBV15 and TRBJ2-7; D gene unclear. Per the germline V gene, CDR1 is LNHNV and CDR2 is YYDKDF (reference sequence). The CDR3 length is 17 residues. The V end lost 0 bases, the J end lost 0 bases, and 15 bases lay between the germline ends. DNA for the CDR3: TGTGCCACCAGCAGAGATTACGGTGGCAGGACCTCCTACGAGCAGTACTTC. Translating gives CATSRDYGGRTSYEQYF.

Only a few counts were recorded for this clonotype. The rearrangement joins TRBV15 to TRBJ2-7; tentatively, D is TRBD2 (6 bases). The V gene lost 0 bases and the J gene lost 4 bases, with 13 bases spanning the gap. CDR1 is LNHNV and CDR2 is YYDKDF in the germline V gene (reference sequence). The CDR3 totals 15 residues. CDR3 in amino acids: CATSRELADIYEQYF. Here the CDR3 DNA reads TGTGCCACCAGCAGAGAACTAGCCGACATTTACGAGCAGTACTTC. The variable domain in full, with the rest retrieved from reference TRBV15 and TRBJ2-7, is DAMVIQNPRYQVTQFGKPVTLSCSQTLNHNVMYWYQQKSSQAPKLLFHYYDKDFNNEADTPDNFQSRRPNTSFCFLDIRSPGLGDTAMYLCATSRELADIYEQYFGPGTRLTVT.

The V call is TRBV19, the J call TRBJ2-5; D possibly corresponds to TRBD2 (5 bases). The length of the CDR3 is 15 residues. Trimming took off 5 bases at V and 5 bases at J, with 18 bases between the two ends. The V gene's germline CDR1 is LNHDA and CDR2 SQIVND (reference sequence). This CDR3 reads CASSPGGQIFETQYF. The CDR3 DNA reads as TGTGCCAGTAGTCCAGGAGGCCAAATTTTCGAGACCCAGTACTTC.

This clonotype was seen ten or more times. V usage is TRBV29-1 and J usage is TRBJ1-1; no clear D gene. The V gene's germline CDR1 is SQVTM and CDR2 ANQGSEA. V lost 3 bases, J lost 1 base, and 6 bases lay in between. The CDR3 is 12 residues long. CDR3 DNA sequence: TGCAGCGTTGACCCCCGGAACACTGAAGCTTTCTTT. This codes for CSVDPRNTEAFF.

The chain employs TRBV20-1 and TRBJ1-2, with D perhaps TRBD1 (6 bases). V gave up 3 bases and J gave up 0 bases, with 11 bases separating them. CDR3 length: 14 amino acids. The V gene's germline CDR1 is DFQATT and CDR2 SNEGSKA (reference sequence). The CDR3 loop reads CSARGQPANYGYTF. CDR3 DNA: TGCAGTGCTAGGGGACAACCTGCTAACTATGGCTACACCTTC.

This clonotype occurred a few times. The V and J genes are TRBV28 and TRBJ1-3, with TRBD1 identical over 9 bases. V gave up 5 bases and J gave up 3 bases; unmatched junction bases: 5. The germline V gene has CDR1 MDHEN and CDR2 SYDVKM. The CDR3 is made up of 15 amino acids. The CDR3 sequence: CASSTTGGRGNTIYF. CDR3 nucleotide sequence: TGTGCCAGCAGTACGACAGGGGGACGTGGAAACACCATATATTTT. The entire variable domain, with the rest obtained from reference TRBV28 and TRBJ1-3, is as follows: DVKVTQSSRYLVKRTGEKVFLECVQDMDHENMFWYRQDPGLGLRLIYFSYDVKMKEKGDIPEGYSVSREKKERFSLILESASTNQTSMYLCASSTTGGRGNTIYFGEGSWLTVV.

This clonotype has at least ten counts. The chain joins TRBV20-1 to TRBJ2-7; 11 bases are shared with TRBD2. The CDR3 consists of 15 residues. J was trimmed by 7 bases and V by 1 base; bases with no gene match: 9. Per germline, CDR1 DFQATT and CDR2 SNEGSKA (reference sequence). Here the CDR3 DNA reads TGCAGTGCTAGAGTGGTAGCGGGAGGGCCGGGAGAGCAGTACTTC. Translated, it gives CSARVVAGGPGEQYF.

The chain employs TRBV19 and TRBJ1-1; D gene unclear. Trimming took off 6 bases at V and 2 bases at J, with 13 bases between the two ends. There are 14 residues in the CDR3. Per the germline V gene, CDR1 is LNHDA and CDR2 is SQIVND (reference sequence). CDR3: CASRGWGTNTEAFF. In DNA form, the CDR3 reads TGTGCCAGTAGGGGATGGGGAACAAACACTGAAGCTTTCTTT.